Each of the 14 T cell receptor beta chains below was sequenced from the same sample in a study of CD8 T cells in ankylosing spondylitis. General study results and limits: Within ankylosing spondylitis blood, a TCR beta motif made up of seven or eight highly homologous variants appeared to be characteristic.

Their target antigens are unknown. MiXCR, run by TCRdb on the 5' RACE reads, gives a single entry per CDR3 protein. The table lists about 800,000 distinct CDR3 sequences, roughly 12% of them singletons. Sequenced: blood, either unsorted or a sorted T cell fraction (not recorded which). These receptors all come from a male donor with ankylosing spondylitis.

Here the CDR3 reads CASSFRQGIEKLFF. The CDR3 bases are TGTGCCAGCAGTTTCAGACAGGGCATAGAAAAACTGTTTTTT. This chain joins TRBV12-3 or TRBV12-4 and TRBJ1-4, with 7 bases fitting TRBD1. The V gene end was trimmed by 3 bases and the J gene end by 8 bases; junction bases not matched to a gene: 6. CDR3 length: 14 amino acids.

This rearrangement joins TRBV6-5 to TRBJ2-1; the match to TRBD2 covers 13 bases. This CDR3 is 18 amino acids long. Germline V gene lookup returns CDR1 MNHEY and CDR2 SVGAGI. With 5 bases clipped from V and 3 bases from J, the junction kept 10 bases outside the gene matches. In DNA form, the CDR3 reads TGTGCCAGCAGTCACCGGACTAGCGGGGGTGAAGGCTACAATGAGCAGTTCTTC. It specifies CASSHRTSGGEGYNEQFF.

This chain links TRBV18 with TRBJ1-2; the D gene is possibly TRBD1 (5 bases). This CDR3 is 15 amino acids long. Germline values: CDR1 KGHSH, CDR2 LQKENI. Trimming cost V 0 bases and J 6 bases, with 14 bases left between them. CDR3 DNA: TGTGCCAGCTCACCACCGTCGGGACCAGGCGATGGCTACACCTTC. Residues: CASSPPSGPGDGYTF.

This clonotype was detected a few times. V and J are TRBV20-1 and TRBJ2-7; tentatively, D is TRBD1 or TRBD2 (6 bases each). Germline V gene sequence: CDR1 DFQATT, CDR2 SNEGSKA (reference sequence). There are 14 residues in the CDR3. Trimming left V 5 bases short and J 3 bases short, with 17 bases between. In DNA form, the CDR3 reads TGCAGTGCTTCTCGACAGGAGGGTGACTACGAGCAGTACTTC. This codes for CSASRQEGDYEQYF.

This chain links TRBV5-1 with TRBJ2-3; D ambiguous. Germline CDR1 is SGHRS and CDR2 is YFSETQ. V was pared by 0 bases and J by 4 bases, with 9 bases between. CDR3 length equals 14 residues. CDR3 residues: CASSLGRAADTQYF. CDR3 bases: TGCGCCAGCAGCTTGGGAAGGGCCGCAGATACGCAGTATTTT. Looking up the rest from reference TRBV5-1 and TRBJ2-3 gives the full variable domain: KAGVTQTPRYLIKTRGQQVTLSCSPISGHRSVSWYQQTPGQGLQFLFEYFSETQRNKGNFPGRFSGRQFSNSRSEMNVSTLELGDSALYLCASSLGRAADTQYFGPGTRLTVL.

This clonotype was detected many times. This sequence joins TRBV4-3 and TRBJ2-7; 7 bases are shared with TRBD2. The CDR3 covers 16 residues. CDR1 and CDR2 from the germline V gene are LGHNA and YSLEER. J was trimmed by 0 bases and V by 0 bases; bases with no gene match: 5. The CDR3 reads CASSQDLLALSYEQYF. The CDR3 nucleotides are TGCGCCAGCAGCCAAGATTTACTAGCGCTCTCCTACGAGCAGTACTTC.

This clonotype was recorded many times. The rearrangement uses TRBV29-1 and TRBJ1-1; no firm D call. This CDR3 is built from 11 residues. The germline V and J ends were trimmed by 6 bases and 8 bases, with 13 bases remaining between them. CDR1 is SQVTM and CDR2 is ANQGSEA in the germline V gene. In DNA form, the CDR3 reads TGCAGCGTAGTCGGACGGACGGAAGCTTTCTTT. This codes for CSVVGRTEAFF.

V usage is TRBV9 and J usage is TRBJ1-3, with 7 bases identical to TRBD1. CDR1 and CDR2 (germline): SGDLS, YYNGEE. The CDR3 contains 15 residues. With V trimmed by 3 bases and J by 4 bases, 7 bases remained unmatched. CDR3 DNA: TGTGCCAGCAGCGCCCAACTACAGGGGGGAAACACCATATATTTT. Translated: CASSAQLQGGNTIYF.

The genes are TRBV29-1 and TRBJ1-1; possibly TRBD1 for D (5 bases). The CDR3 sequence is 13 residues long. Trimming took off 7 bases at V and 4 bases at J, with 16 bases between the two ends. In germline, CDR1 is SQVTM, CDR2 ANQGSEA. The CDR3 sequence: CSADLGGGTEAFF. CDR3 DNA sequence: TGCAGCGCTGACCTGGGTGGGGGCACTGAAGCTTTCTTT.

This clonotype was picked up a small number of times. The rearrangement uses TRBV20-1 and TRBJ2-7, with no clear D. Trimming took off 3 bases at V and 7 bases at J, with 10 bases between the two ends. The germline V gene encodes CDR1 DFQATT and CDR2 SNEGSKA (reference sequence). The CDR3 sequence is 11 residues long. The CDR3 sequence: CSASSSWEQYF. Written as DNA, the CDR3 is TGCAGTGCTAGTTCTTCGTGGGAGCAGTACTTC.

This clonotype showed up just a few times. V is TRBV6-1 and J is TRBJ1-2; 9 bases line up with TRBD1. The CDR3 runs 14 residues. CDR1 and CDR2 from the germline V gene are MNHNS and SASEGT. V lost 6 bases to trimming and J lost 3 bases; unmatched junction nucleotides: 5. The CDR3 DNA follows: TGTGCCAGCAGACAACGGGACAGGGACTATGGCTACACCTTC. This gives the protein CASRQRDRDYGYTF.

This clonotype was seen repeatedly, ten times or more. The rearrangement uses TRBV29-1 and TRBJ1-3; D not certain. The CDR3 totals 11 residues. V gave up 6 bases and J gave up 4 bases, with 7 bases separating them. Germline CDR1 SQVTM, CDR2 ANQGSEA. The CDR3 DNA reads as TGCAGCGTCGGGTTCGGAAACACCATATATTTT. Protein product: CSVGFGNTIYF.

This clonotype has a handful of counts. CDR3: CSEQGSGATDTQYF. As DNA, the CDR3 is TGCAGCGAACAGGGTTCGGGGGCCACAGATACGCAGTATTTT. This chain uses TRBV29-1 with TRBJ2-3; D may be TRBD1 or TRBD2 (6 bases each). With 7 bases removed from V and 2 bases from J, the gap between germline ends came to 16 bases. The CDR3 has 14 amino acids. Germline V gene data show CDR1 as SQVTM and CDR2 as ANQGSEA.

The chain uses TRBV30 and TRBJ1-6; D remains ambiguous. With 1 base removed from V and 4 bases from J, the gap between germline ends came to 5 bases. The CDR3 extends over 13 amino acids. Germline V CDR1 and CDR2: GTSNPN, SVGIG (reference sequence). DNA of the CDR3: TGTGCCTGGAGTGATACGTATAATTCACCCCTCCACTTT. It encodes CAWSDTYNSPLHF.